Below, 32 T cell receptor beta chains from the same sample are listed, as sequenced in a study of radiotherapy plus CTLA-4 blockade in lung cancer. The table came from immunoSEQ multiplex PCR; TCRdb's copy has only in-frame clones and leaves some out. The data contain more than 75,000 clones, around 83% of them singletons. The sequencing used peripheral blood, collected from a patient treated with radiotherapy plus ipilimumab. The receptors were gathered from a human donor with non-small cell lung cancer that progressed on radiotherapy plus ipilimumab.

This clone was detected only once. The chain combines TRBV18 with TRBJ2-3, with 10 bases lining up with TRBD2. Germline loops: CDR1 KGHSH, CDR2 LQKENI. This CDR3 has 17 residues. Losses at the gene ends were 6 bases for V and 2 bases for J; bases not matched to a gene: 11. Written as DNA, the CDR3 is TGTGCCAGCTCCCCGCTGGCGACTAGCGGGTTCACAGATACGCAGTATTTT. Encoded protein: CASSPLATSGFTDTQYF.

The chain is built from TRBV10-2 and TRBJ1-5, with D possibly TRBD1 on 6 matching bases. Germline assignment: CDR1 WSHSY and CDR2 SAAADI. There are 14 residues in the CDR3. Trimming removed 7 bases from V and 3 bases from J, with 13 bases in between. The CDR3: CASNWGLDNQPQHF. The CDR3 nucleotides are TGCGCCAGCAACTGGGGGCTTGACAATCAGCCCCAGCATTTT.

This clone was observed a single time. This chain links TRBV28 with TRBJ2-4, with 8 bases identical to TRBD2. Germline-derived CDR1 and CDR2 are MDHEN and SYDVKM. The junction had 7 bases not matched to a gene; V was cut back by 6 bases and J by 6 bases. The CDR3 has 14 amino acids. The CDR3 here is CASRGSGALNIQYF. Here the CDR3 DNA reads TGTGCCAGCAGGGGTAGCGGGGCTCTAAACATTCAGTACTTC.

V is TRBV6-5 and J is TRBJ2-7; 9 nucleotides agree with TRBD2. The germline V gene encodes CDR1 MNHEY and CDR2 SVGAGI. The CDR3 sequence is 14 residues long. After removal of 6 bases from V and 3 bases from J, the junction contained 6 bases not matched to a gene. For the CDR3, the DNA is TGTGCCAGCAGCCTGACTAGCGGCGGCTACGAGCAGTACTTC. It yields the protein CASSLTSGGYEQYF.

The chain uses TRBV5-1 and TRBJ2-6, with D perhaps matching TRBD2 (5 bases). CDR3 size: 15 residues. The V gene lost 1 base and the J gene lost 2 bases, with 7 bases spanning the gap. Per the germline V gene, CDR1 is SGHRS and CDR2 is YFSETQ. CDR3 nucleotide sequence: TGCGCCAGCAGCTTGTTCGGGGCTGGGGCCAACGTCCTGACTTTC. This sequence encodes CASSLFGAGANVLTF.

This chain uses TRBV11-2 with TRBJ2-7; possibly TRBD1 for D (5 bases). Germline values: CDR1 SGHAT, CDR2 FQNNGV. Trimming shortened V by 4 bases and J by 0 bases, and 10 bases separated the two germline ends. The CDR3 is 14 amino acids. The CDR3 sequence: CASSWTTASYEQYF. The CDR3 coding sequence is TGTGCCAGCAGCTGGACAACGGCCTCCTACGAGCAGTACTTC.

The chain couples TRBV9 to TRBJ2-2; weak D call: TRBD1 (5 bases). There are 15 residues in the CDR3. V was clipped by 0 bases and J by 5 bases, with 11 bases between them. Germline values: CDR1 SGDLS, CDR2 YYNGEE. The CDR3 loop is CASSVVGAWTGELFF. CDR3 bases: TGTGCCAGCAGCGTAGTAGGGGCTTGGACCGGGGAGCTGTTTTTT. Filled out from reference TRBV9 and TRBJ2-2, the complete variable domain reads DSGVTQTPKHLITATGQRVTLRCSPRSGDLSVYWYQQSLDQGLQFLIQYYNGEERAKGNILERFSAQQFPDLHSELNLSSLELGDSALYFCASSVVGAWTGELFFGEGSRLTVL.

This rearrangement joins TRBV27 to TRBJ1-5; TRBD1 matches 8 bases. CDR1 MNHEY and CDR2 SMNVEV come from the germline V gene (reference sequence). The CDR3 covers 15 residues. V gave up 5 bases and J gave up 5 bases; unmatched junction bases: 8. The CDR3 region has the DNA TGTGCCAGCAGTCACAGGGGGGGGGCCTATCAGCCCCAGCATTTT. This gives the protein CASSHRGGAYQPQHF.

This clone was recorded once. As DNA, the CDR3 is TGTGCCAGCAGCTTGGAAGGATACGAGCAGTACTTC. It is translated as CASSLEGYEQYF. The chain joins TRBV5-4 to TRBJ2-7; no clear D gene. The germline V gene has CDR1 SGHNT and CDR2 YYREEE (reference sequence). Trimming took off 0 bases at V and 4 bases at J, with 5 bases between the two ends. There are 12 residues in the CDR3.

This sequence joins TRBV6-5 and TRBJ1-2, with 7 bases fitting TRBD1. J was trimmed by 4 bases and V by 5 bases; bases with no gene match: 7. Germline-derived CDR1 and CDR2 are MNHEY and SVGAGI. The CDR3 runs 14 residues. The CDR3 DNA is TGTGCCAGCAGTGAAAGGGGGCAGAGCTATGGCTACACCTTC. Residues: CASSERGQSYGYTF.

This chain links TRBV2 with TRBJ2-7; tentative D call: TRBD2 (7 bases). Germline V lookup: CDR1 SNHLY, CDR2 FYNNEI. Trimming took 3 bases from V and 4 from J, leaving 19 bases between them. This CDR3 has 16 amino acids. CDR3 DNA: TGTGCCAGCAGTGATGATGGGGGGGCAGTTAGATACGAGCAGTACGTC. Its protein is CASSDDGGAVRYEQYV.

The V call is TRBV6-1, the J call TRBJ1-3; possible D gene TRBD1, 5 bases. Germline CDR1 is MNHNS and CDR2 is SASEGT. V lost 2 bases, J lost 0 bases, and 8 bases lay in between. CDR3 length equals 15 residues. The CDR3 region has the DNA TGTGCCAGCAGTGAATGGGGCGGCTCTGGAAACACCATATATTTT. This translates into CASSEWGGSGNTIYF.

V usage is TRBV9 and J usage is TRBJ2-1; D may correspond to TRBD1 or TRBD2 (6 bases each). Germline assignment: CDR1 SGDLS and CDR2 YYNGEE. CDR3 length: 17 residues. With 0 bases removed from V and 5 bases from J, the gap between germline ends came to 18 bases. CDR3 in DNA: TGTGCCAGCAGCGTAGGGAGGGGGACGTACGGCGACAATGAGCAGTTCTTC. As protein: CASSVGRGTYGDNEQFF.

The V and J genes are TRBV5-1 and TRBJ2-2; the match to TRBD1 covers 12 bases. V lost 4 bases to trimming and J lost 5 bases; unmatched junction nucleotides: 12. Germline assignment: CDR1 SGHRS and CDR2 YFSETQ. The length of the CDR3 is 18 residues. CDR3 in amino acids: CASSLLGTGGAGTGELFF. The CDR3 DNA follows: TGCGCCAGCAGCCTGCTCGGGACAGGGGGCGCAGGGACCGGGGAGCTGTTTTTT.

The genes are TRBV6-5 and TRBJ2-7; 10 bases line up with TRBD2. Germline V gene sequence: CDR1 MNHEY, CDR2 SVGAGI. The CDR3 totals 14 residues. Trimming at V came to 6 bases and at J to 4 bases, leaving 6 bases not matched to a gene. The CDR3 region is CASRRTSGRYEQYV. CDR3 nucleotide sequence: TGTGCCAGCAGAAGGACTAGCGGTCGTTACGAGCAGTACGTC.

The chain couples TRBV18 to TRBJ2-2; D uncertain. The CDR3 loop spans 15 amino acids. Germline V gene data show CDR1 as KGHSH and CDR2 as LQKENI. V lost 8 bases, J lost 5 bases, and 18 bases lay in between. The CDR3 here is CASSTAARYTGELFF. In nucleotides, the CDR3 is TGTGCCAGCAGCACCGCGGCTAGGTATACCGGGGAGCTGTTTTTT.

J is TRBJ2-1 and V is TRBV6-1; a possible D gene is TRBD1 (6 bases). Germline CDR1 MNHNS, CDR2 SASEGT. V dropped 5 bases and J dropped 10 bases, with 12 bases sitting between them. The CDR3 has 12 amino acids. DNA of the CDR3: TGTGCCAGCAGTTTCCAGGGGTGGGAGCAGTTCTTC. It encodes CASSFQGWEQFF.

This clone was observed a few times. As DNA, the CDR3 is TGTGCCAGCAGACTGGGACAGGGGCGCTCAGATACGCAGTATTTT. This gives the protein CASRLGQGRSDTQYF. The genes are TRBV2 and TRBJ2-3, with 10 bases that match TRBD1. CDR3 length: 15 residues. CDR1 and CDR2 from the germline V gene are SNHLY and FYNNEI. Trimming took 6 bases from V and 4 from J; bases not matched to a gene: 7.

This chain connects TRBV5-1 to TRBJ2-3; D is ambiguous. The CDR3 is 13 residues long. The V end lost 4 bases, the J end lost 2 bases, and 8 bases lay between the germline ends. Germline lookup yields CDR1 SGHRS and CDR2 YFSETQ. CDR3 amino acids: CASSSEITDTQYF. The CDR3 DNA reads as TGCGCCAGCAGCAGCGAGATCACAGATACGCAGTATTTT.

This chain connects TRBV6-5 to TRBJ2-7, with D unresolved. Between the trimmed V and J ends, which lost 6 bases and 5 bases, there was a span of 20 bases. In germline, CDR1 is MNHEY, CDR2 SVGAGI. The CDR3 has 15 residues. CDR3 loop: CASSHGSGPAHEQYF. The CDR3 DNA reads as TGTGCCAGCAGCCATGGGTCCGGTCCGGCCCACGAGCAGTACTTC.

The chain joins TRBV28 to TRBJ2-3; 10 bases map to TRBD1. The J segment lost 3 bases and the V segment lost 6 bases, leaving 3 bases of the junction unmatched. The germline CDR1 and CDR2 sequences are MDHEN and SYDVKM. The CDR3 covers 14 residues. The CDR3 bases are TGTGCCAGCAGCGACAGGGGGCGAACAGATACGCAGTATTTT. Its translation: CASSDRGRTDTQYF.

The V call is TRBV2, the J call TRBJ1-5; D is possibly TRBD1 (5 bases). There are 12 residues in the CDR3. Germline values: CDR1 SNHLY, CDR2 FYNNEI. V was clipped by 11 bases and J by 3 bases, with 11 bases between them. The CDR3 nucleotides read TGTGCCTCGAGGGGAGACAATCAGCCCCAGCATTTT. Protein: CASRGDNQPQHF.

This clone occurred a few times. The chain links TRBV21-1 to TRBJ2-7; TRBD2 is taken as the D call from the table, unchecked against the DNA. TRBV21-1 constitutes a pseudogene. The CDR3 is 18 amino acids. This CDR3 reads CASSKVPPGLAGGHEQYV. CDR3 bases: TGTGCCAGCAGCAAAGTTCCTCCGGGACTAGCGGGAGGCCACGAGCAGTACGTC.

This chain uses TRBV4-1 with TRBJ1-5; a possible D gene is TRBD1 (6 bases). V was shortened by 0 bases and J by 4 bases, with 13 bases between the two germline ends. This CDR3 has 16 residues. Germline CDR1 is MGHRA and CDR2 is YSYEKL. CDR3 nucleotide sequence: TGCGCCAGCAGCCAAGAAGGGGGGCTGAGTAATCAGCCCCAGCATTTT. As protein: CASSQEGGLSNQPQHF.

This clone has only a few counts. The chain links TRBV7-8 to TRBJ2-3, with a possible D match to TRBD2 (6 bases). Between the trimmed V and J ends, which lost 2 bases and 0 bases, there was a span of 15 bases. CDR3 length equals 17 residues. Germline V gene lookup returns CDR1 SGHVS and CDR2 FQNEAQ. For the CDR3, the DNA is TGTGCCAGCAGCTTATTTGGTAGCGGCAGTAGCACAGATACGCAGTATTTT. Its translation: CASSLFGSGSSTDTQYF.

The CDR3 bases are TGTGCCAGCAGCTCCCAGACCTACGAGCAGTACGTC. Translated: CASSSQTYEQYV. This chain links TRBV11-2 with TRBJ2-7; D is unresolved. Trimming left V 4 bases short and J 2 bases short, with 6 bases between. Germline V gene lookup returns CDR1 SGHAT and CDR2 FQNNGV. CDR3 size: 12 residues.

This clone is categorized as medium-sized (0.01 to 0.1%). The chain employs TRBV7-9 and TRBJ2-7; D might be TRBD2 (5 bases). Between the trimmed V and J ends, which lost 5 bases and 7 bases, there was a span of 12 bases. Germline lookup yields CDR1 SEHNR and CDR2 FQNEAQ (reference sequence). This CDR3 has 12 amino acids. The CDR3 here is CASSPDYPEQYF. In nucleotides, the CDR3 is TGTGCCAGCAGCCCCGACTACCCAGAGCAGTACTTC.

On this clone: Other nucleotide sequences in the sample specify the same CDR3. The rearrangement links TRBV20-1 to TRBJ2-1; no definite D call. The CDR3 runs to 11 residues. Looked up from germline, CDR1 is DFQATT and CDR2 is SNEGSKA (reference sequence). V lost 3 bases and J 5 bases, leaving 5 bases between the germline ends. For the CDR3, the DNA is TGCAGTGCTAGCCTCGACAATGAGCAGTTCTTC. It is translated as CSASLDNEQFF.

The rearrangement uses TRBV28 and TRBJ2-7, with D perhaps matching TRBD2 (6 bases). Germline CDR1 is MDHEN and CDR2 is SYDVKM. V was shortened by 5 bases and J by 3 bases, with 17 bases between the two germline ends. CDR3 length: 15 residues. The CDR3 DNA follows: TGTGCCAGCAGTGAAGGGGAGGCGGGCCTCTACGAGCAGTACTTC. It encodes CASSEGEAGLYEQYF.

The gene calls are TRBV7-9 and TRBJ1-1; maybe TRBD1 (6 bases). Trimming took off 5 bases at V and 7 bases at J, with 14 bases between the two ends. Germline values: CDR1 SEHNR, CDR2 FQNEAQ (reference sequence). This CDR3 contains 13 residues. The CDR3 loop is CASSERNRDEAFF. The DNA for the CDR3 is TGTGCCAGCAGCGAGCGTAACAGGGATGAAGCTTTCTTT.

This clone was counted only a few times. V usage is TRBV5-5 and J usage is TRBJ1-5; 8 nucleotides agree with TRBD1. The CDR3 spans 15 residues. The V segment lost 4 bases and the J segment 2 bases; nucleotides outside the gene matches: 5. The germline V gene encodes CDR1 SGHKS and CDR2 YYEKEE (reference sequence). CDR3 amino acids: CASSLGQGGNQPQHF. CDR3 bases: TGTGCCAGCAGCCTAGGACAGGGAGGCAATCAGCCCCAGCATTTT.

This rearrangement joins TRBV9 to TRBJ2-1; no clear D. The CDR3 contains 13 residues. Germline lookup yields CDR1 SGDLS and CDR2 YYNGEE. V was trimmed by 4 bases and J by 8 bases, leaving 13 bases between them. CDR3 sequence reads: CASSPMVADEQFF. For the CDR3, the DNA is TGTGCCAGCAGCCCAATGGTAGCCGATGAGCAGTTCTTC.